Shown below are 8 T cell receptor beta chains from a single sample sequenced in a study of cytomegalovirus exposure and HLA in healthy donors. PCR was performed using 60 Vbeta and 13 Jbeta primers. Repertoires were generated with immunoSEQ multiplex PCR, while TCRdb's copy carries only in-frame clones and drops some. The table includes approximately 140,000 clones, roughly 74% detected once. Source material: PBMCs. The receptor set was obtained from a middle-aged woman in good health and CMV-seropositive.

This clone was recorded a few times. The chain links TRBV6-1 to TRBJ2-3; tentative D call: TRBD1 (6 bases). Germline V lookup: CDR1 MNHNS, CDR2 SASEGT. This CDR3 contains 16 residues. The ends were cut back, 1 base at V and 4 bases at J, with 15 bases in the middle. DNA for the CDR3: TGTGCCAGCAGTGAAGTAGGACAGTATTCATCAGATACGCAGTATTTT. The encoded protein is CASSEVGQYSSDTQYF.

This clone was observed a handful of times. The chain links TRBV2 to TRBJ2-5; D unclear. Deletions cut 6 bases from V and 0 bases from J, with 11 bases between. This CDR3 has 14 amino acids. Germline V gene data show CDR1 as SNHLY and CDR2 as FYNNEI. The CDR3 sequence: CASRPVPHQETQYF. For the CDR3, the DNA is TGTGCCAGCAGGCCGGTCCCACACCAAGAGACCCAGTACTTC.

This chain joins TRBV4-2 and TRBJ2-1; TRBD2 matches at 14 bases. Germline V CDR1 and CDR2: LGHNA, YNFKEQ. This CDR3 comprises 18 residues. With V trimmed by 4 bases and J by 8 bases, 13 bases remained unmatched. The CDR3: CASSRLKQTSGRDDEQFF. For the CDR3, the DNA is TGTGCCAGCAGCCGCCTAAAGCAGACTAGCGGGAGGGACGATGAGCAGTTCTTC.

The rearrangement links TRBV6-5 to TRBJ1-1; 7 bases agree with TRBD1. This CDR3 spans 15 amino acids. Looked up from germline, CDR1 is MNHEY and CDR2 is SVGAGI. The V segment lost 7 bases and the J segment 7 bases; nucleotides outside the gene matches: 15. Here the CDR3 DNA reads TGTGCCAGCATCGGATCATACAGGGGCGAACGTGAAGCTTTCTTT. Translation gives CASIGSYRGEREAFF.

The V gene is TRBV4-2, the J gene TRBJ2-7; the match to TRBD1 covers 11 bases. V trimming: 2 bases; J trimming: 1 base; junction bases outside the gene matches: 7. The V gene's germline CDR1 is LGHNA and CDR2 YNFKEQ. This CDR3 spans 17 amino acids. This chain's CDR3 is CASSQTGGTGGSYEQYF. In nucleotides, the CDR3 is TGTGCCAGCAGCCAAACGGGAGGGACAGGGGGGTCCTACGAGCAGTACTTC.

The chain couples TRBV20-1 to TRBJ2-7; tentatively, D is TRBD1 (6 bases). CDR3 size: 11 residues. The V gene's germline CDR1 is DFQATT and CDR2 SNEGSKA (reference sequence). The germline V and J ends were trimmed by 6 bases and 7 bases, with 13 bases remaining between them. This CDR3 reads CSARQVGEQYF. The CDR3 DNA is TGCAGTGCACGACAGGTGGGGGAGCAGTACTTC.

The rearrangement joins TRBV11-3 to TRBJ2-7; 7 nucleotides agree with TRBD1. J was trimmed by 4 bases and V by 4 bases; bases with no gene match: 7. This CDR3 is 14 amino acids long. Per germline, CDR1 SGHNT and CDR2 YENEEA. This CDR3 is CASSSTGTEYEQYF. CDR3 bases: TGTGCCAGCAGCTCCACCGGGACAGAATACGAGCAGTACTTC.

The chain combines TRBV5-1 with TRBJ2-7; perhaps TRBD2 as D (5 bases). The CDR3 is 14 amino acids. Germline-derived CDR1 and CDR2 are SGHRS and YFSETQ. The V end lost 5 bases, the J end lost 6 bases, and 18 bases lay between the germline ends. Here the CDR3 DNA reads TGCGCCAGCAGTACGGGCTTCGGGGTTAGCGAGCAGTACTTC. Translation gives CASSTGFGVSEQYF.